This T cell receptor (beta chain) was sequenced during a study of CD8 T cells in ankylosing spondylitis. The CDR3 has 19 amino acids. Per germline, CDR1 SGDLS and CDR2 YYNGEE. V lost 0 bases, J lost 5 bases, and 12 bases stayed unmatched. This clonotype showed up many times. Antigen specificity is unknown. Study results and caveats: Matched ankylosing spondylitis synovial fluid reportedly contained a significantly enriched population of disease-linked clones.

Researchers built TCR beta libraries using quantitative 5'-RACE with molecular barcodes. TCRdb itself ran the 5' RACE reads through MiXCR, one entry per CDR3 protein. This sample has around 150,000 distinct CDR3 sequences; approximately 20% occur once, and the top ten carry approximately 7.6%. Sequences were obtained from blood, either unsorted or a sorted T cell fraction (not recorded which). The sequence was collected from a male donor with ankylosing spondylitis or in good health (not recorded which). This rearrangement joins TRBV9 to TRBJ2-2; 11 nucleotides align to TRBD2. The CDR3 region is CASSVALPSGRTSTGELFF. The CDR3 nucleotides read TGTGCCAGCAGCGTAGCTCTCCCTAGCGGGAGGACCTCAACCGGGGAGCTGTTTTTT.